This entry lists 7 T cell receptor beta chains sequenced from one sample in a study of T cells after yellow fever vaccination. TCRdb reprocessed the 5' RACE reads via MiXCR and lists one record per CDR3 protein. The repertoire has roughly 140,000 distinct CDR3 sequences, approximately 7.7% of them found once; the top ten carry less than 0.95%. Sequenced material: CD4+ T cells sorted from PBMCs, taken 5 days after the yellow fever booster vaccination. The receptors come from a man in his thirties or forties who received the YFV17D yellow fever vaccine.

The sample holds many counts of this clonotype. The chain links TRBV20-1 to TRBJ2-7, with D unclear. CDR3 size: 12 residues. Germline V lookup: CDR1 DFQATT, CDR2 SNEGSKA (reference sequence). With 3 bases removed from V and 2 bases from J, the gap between germline ends came to 8 bases. The CDR3 here is CSASSDTYEQYF. DNA for the CDR3: TGCAGTGCTAGTTCCGATACCTACGAGCAGTACTTC.

This chain uses TRBV3-1 with TRBJ1-1; 11 positions agree with TRBD1. The CDR3 consists of 16 residues. Germline CDR1 is LGHDT and CDR2 is YNNKEL (reference sequence). Trimming removed 6 bases from V and 4 bases from J; junction bases left unmatched: 10. The CDR3 nucleotides are TGTGCCAGCAGTTCCCGGGACAGGGGGGTAATCACTGAAGCTTTCTTT. Translation: CASSSRDRGVITEAFF.

The table lists this clonotype with many counts. The gene calls are TRBV27 and TRBJ2-4, with D unclear. This CDR3 has 15 residues. V was pared by 2 bases and J by 0 bases, with 8 bases between. Germline CDR1 and CDR2: MNHEY and SMNVEV (reference sequence). The CDR3 DNA sequence: TGTGCCAGCAGTTTAATGGCAGTAGCCAAAAACATTCAGTACTTC. This encodes CASSLMAVAKNIQYF.

The V call is TRBV20-1, the J call TRBJ2-3; the D is unclear. Trimming cost V 1 base and J 1 base, with 15 bases left between them. Germline assignment: CDR1 DFQATT and CDR2 SNEGSKA (reference sequence). This CDR3 has 16 residues. The CDR3 spells CSARGVPGLGTDTQYF. The CDR3 DNA reads TGCAGTGCTAGAGGGGTGCCGGGTTTAGGCACAGATACGCAGTATTTT.

Many counts were recorded for this clonotype. The chain is built from TRBV2 and TRBJ2-1; D is ambiguous. V lost 6 bases to trimming and J lost 8 bases, with 17 bases between them. CDR3 size: 14 residues. Germline V gene sequence: CDR1 SNHLY, CDR2 FYNNEI. CDR3 sequence (DNA): TGTGCCAGCAGCTCCCTCGGTGGAACGGATGAGCAGTTCTTC. This encodes CASSSLGGTDEQFF.

This clonotype was detected only a few times. The chain joins TRBV25-1 to TRBJ2-7; 9 bases fit TRBD1. There are 16 residues in the CDR3. V lost 5 bases, J lost 1 base, and 9 bases stayed unmatched. CDR1 MGHDK and CDR2 SYGVNS come from the germline V gene. In DNA, the CDR3 is TGTGCCAGCAGTATAGCCGGGACAGGGTTTTCCTACGAGCAGTACTTC. Translating it yields CASSIAGTGFSYEQYF.

This clonotype showed up many times. This chain joins TRBV12-3 or TRBV12-4 and TRBJ2-7; tentative D call: TRBD2 (6 bases). The CDR3 runs to 17 residues. Trimming removed 2 bases from V and 7 bases from J, with 24 bases in between. The DNA for the CDR3 is TGTGCCAGCAGTTTACTGAGGAGGGGCCAGCCGCTATGGGAGCAGTACTTC. Protein: CASSLLRRGQPLWEQYF.